This TCR beta chain is from a study of T cells in Graves' hyperthyroidism and ophthalmopathy. The CDR3 regions of TCR beta were amplified from RNA transcripts. Carried out on the TCR CDR3, a first-round RT-PCR used the HTBI primer set. MiXCR was run by TCRdb on the multiplex PCR reads, yielding one entry per CDR3 protein. The sample consists of 390,000 or so distinct CDR3 sequences, roughly 14% of them appearing once. This clonotype was detected a few times. The CDR3 extends over 16 amino acids. Trimming removed 0 bases from V and 0 bases from J, with 11 bases in between. Germline-derived CDR1 and CDR2 are MNHEY and SVGAGI.

The chain has TRBV6-5 and TRBJ1-2; D gene ambiguous. The clonotype was recovered from a man aged 18 to 30 with Graves' ophthalmopathy. The specimen was blood. The CDR3 reads CASSYSDVWSNYGYTF. DNA of the CDR3: TGTGCCAGCAGTTACTCGGACGTGTGGTCTAACTATGGCTACACCTTC.